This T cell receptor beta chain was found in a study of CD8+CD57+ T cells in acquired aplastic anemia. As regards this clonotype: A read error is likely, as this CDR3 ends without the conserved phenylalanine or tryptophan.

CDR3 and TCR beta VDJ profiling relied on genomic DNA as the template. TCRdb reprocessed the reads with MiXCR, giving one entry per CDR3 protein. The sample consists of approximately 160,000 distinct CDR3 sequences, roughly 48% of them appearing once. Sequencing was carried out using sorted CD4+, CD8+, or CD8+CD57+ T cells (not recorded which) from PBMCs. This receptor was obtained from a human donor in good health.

DNA of the CDR3: TGTGCCGCACAGAGTCTGAGGAACACCATATATTCT. Its protein product is CAAQSLRNTIYS. The chain carries TRBV10-3 and TRBJ1-3; D gene unclear. CDR3 length: 12 residues. The V gene lost 11 bases and the J gene lost 7 bases, with 15 bases spanning the gap. Germline-derived CDR1 and CDR2 are ENHRY and SYGVKD.